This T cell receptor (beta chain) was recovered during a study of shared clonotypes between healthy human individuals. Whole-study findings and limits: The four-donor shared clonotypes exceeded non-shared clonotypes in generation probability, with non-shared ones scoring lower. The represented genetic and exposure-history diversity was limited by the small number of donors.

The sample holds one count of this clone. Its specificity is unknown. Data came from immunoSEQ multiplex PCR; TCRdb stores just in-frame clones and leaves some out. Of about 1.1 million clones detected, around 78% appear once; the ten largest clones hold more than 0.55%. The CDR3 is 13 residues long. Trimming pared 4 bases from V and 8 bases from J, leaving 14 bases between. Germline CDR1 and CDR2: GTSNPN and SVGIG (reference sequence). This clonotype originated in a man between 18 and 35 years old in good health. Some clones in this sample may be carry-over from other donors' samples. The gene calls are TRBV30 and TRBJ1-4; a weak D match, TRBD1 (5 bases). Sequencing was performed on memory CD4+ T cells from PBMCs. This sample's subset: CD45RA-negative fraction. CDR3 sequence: CAWTGTGHEKLFF. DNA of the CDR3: TGTGCCTGGACAGGGACCGGTCACGAAAAACTGTTTTTT.